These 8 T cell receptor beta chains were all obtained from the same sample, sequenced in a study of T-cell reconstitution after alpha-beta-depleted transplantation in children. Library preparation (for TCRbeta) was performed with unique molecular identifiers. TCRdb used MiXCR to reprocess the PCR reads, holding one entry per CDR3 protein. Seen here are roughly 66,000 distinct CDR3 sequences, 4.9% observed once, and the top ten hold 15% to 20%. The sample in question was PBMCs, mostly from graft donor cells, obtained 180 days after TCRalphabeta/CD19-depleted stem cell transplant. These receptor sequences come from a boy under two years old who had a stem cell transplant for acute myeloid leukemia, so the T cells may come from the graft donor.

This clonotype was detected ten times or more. DNA of the CDR3: TGTGCCAGTAGTAAGTTAAACACTGAAGCTTTCTTT. Protein product: CASSKLNTEAFF. This sequence joins TRBV19 and TRBJ1-1; D remains ambiguous. In germline, CDR1 is LNHDA, CDR2 SQIVND (reference sequence). V dropped 4 bases and J dropped 2 bases, with 5 bases sitting between them. CDR3 size: 12 residues.

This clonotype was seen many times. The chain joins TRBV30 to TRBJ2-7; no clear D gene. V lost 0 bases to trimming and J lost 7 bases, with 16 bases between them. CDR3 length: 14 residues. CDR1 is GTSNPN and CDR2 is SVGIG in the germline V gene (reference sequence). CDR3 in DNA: TGTGCCTGGAGTGTCCGGGCAGCCCTGGGGGAGCAGTACTTC. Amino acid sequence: CAWSVRAALGEQYF.

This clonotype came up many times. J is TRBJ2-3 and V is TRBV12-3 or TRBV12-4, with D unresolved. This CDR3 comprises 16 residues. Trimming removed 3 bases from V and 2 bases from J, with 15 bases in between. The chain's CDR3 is CASSFSGAVATDTQYF. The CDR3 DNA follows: TGTGCCAGCAGTTTTTCGGGTGCGGTAGCCACAGATACGCAGTATTTT.

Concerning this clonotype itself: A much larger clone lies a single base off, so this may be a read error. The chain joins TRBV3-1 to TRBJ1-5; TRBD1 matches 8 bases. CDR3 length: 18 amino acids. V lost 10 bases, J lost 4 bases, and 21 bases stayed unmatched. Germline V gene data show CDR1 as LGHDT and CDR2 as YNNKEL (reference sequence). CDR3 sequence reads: CAISRAGTGGTLNQPQHF. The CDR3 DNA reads TGTGCCATCAGTCGCGCCGGGACAGGAGGTACCCTAAATCAGCCCCAGCATTTT.

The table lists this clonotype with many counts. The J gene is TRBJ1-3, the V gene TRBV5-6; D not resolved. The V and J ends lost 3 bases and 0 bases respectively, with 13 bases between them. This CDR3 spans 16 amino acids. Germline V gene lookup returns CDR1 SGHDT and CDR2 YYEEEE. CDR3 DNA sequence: TGTGCCAGCAGCTCCCTGGAGGCGCTCTCTGGAAACACCATATATTTT. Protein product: CASSSLEALSGNTIYF. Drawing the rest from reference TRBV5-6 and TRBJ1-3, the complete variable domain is DAGVTQSPTHLIKTRGQQVTLRCSPKSGHDTVSWYQQALGQGPQFIFQYYEEEERQRGNFPDRFSGHQFPNYSSELNVNALLLGDSALYLCASSSLEALSGNTIYFGEGSWLTVV.

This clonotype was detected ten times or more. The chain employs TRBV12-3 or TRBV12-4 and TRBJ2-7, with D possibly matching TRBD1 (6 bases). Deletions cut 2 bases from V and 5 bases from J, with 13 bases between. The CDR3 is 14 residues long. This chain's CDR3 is CASSLQGKKNEQYF. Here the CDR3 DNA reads TGTGCCAGCAGTTTACAGGGGAAGAAAAACGAGCAGTACTTC.

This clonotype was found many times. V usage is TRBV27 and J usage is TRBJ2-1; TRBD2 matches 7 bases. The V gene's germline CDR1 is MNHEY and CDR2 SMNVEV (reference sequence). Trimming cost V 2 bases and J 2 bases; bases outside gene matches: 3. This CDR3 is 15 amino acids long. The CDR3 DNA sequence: TGTGCCAGCAGTTTAGTGGGGGGGACCTACAATGAGCAGTTCTTC. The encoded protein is CASSLVGGTYNEQFF.

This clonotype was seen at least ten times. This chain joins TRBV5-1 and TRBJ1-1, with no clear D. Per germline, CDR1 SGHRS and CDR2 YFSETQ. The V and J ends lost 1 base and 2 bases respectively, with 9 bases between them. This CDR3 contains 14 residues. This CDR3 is CASSLRTANTEAFF. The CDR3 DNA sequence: TGCGCCAGCAGCTTGAGAACAGCTAACACTGAAGCTTTCTTT.